The T cell receptor beta chain described here comes from a study of CD8+ T cells in alopecia areata. Findings of the study overall: Many expanded lesional clones stayed in scalp and blood while on tofacitinib.

There are 13 residues in the CDR3. Trimming at V came to 5 bases and at J to 7 bases, leaving 2 bases not matched to a gene. Germline CDR1 and CDR2: SNHLY and FYNNEI. As the sequencing template, cDNA was produced by extracting RNA and reverse transcribing it. The table came from immunoSEQ multiplex PCR; TCRdb's copy has only in-frame clones and leaves some out. This sample has about 200,000 clones; about three fifths occur once, and the top ten carry over 1%. Comment on this clone: The antigen is unknown.

The treatment is: oral pan-JAK inhibitor, 5-10 mg twice daily. Both peripheral blood and punch biopsies of lesional scalp skin were obtained from patients who had alopecia areata. The source of this sequence is a human donor with alopecia areata. Source: CD4+ T cells sorted from blood, taken at week 24, from a patient treated with tofacitinib. V usage is TRBV2 and J usage is TRBJ1-4; 9 positions agree with TRBD1. The CDR3 coding sequence is TGTGCCAGCAGTCCGACAGGGGGTGAAAAACTGTTTTTT. Its translation is CASSPTGGEKLFF.